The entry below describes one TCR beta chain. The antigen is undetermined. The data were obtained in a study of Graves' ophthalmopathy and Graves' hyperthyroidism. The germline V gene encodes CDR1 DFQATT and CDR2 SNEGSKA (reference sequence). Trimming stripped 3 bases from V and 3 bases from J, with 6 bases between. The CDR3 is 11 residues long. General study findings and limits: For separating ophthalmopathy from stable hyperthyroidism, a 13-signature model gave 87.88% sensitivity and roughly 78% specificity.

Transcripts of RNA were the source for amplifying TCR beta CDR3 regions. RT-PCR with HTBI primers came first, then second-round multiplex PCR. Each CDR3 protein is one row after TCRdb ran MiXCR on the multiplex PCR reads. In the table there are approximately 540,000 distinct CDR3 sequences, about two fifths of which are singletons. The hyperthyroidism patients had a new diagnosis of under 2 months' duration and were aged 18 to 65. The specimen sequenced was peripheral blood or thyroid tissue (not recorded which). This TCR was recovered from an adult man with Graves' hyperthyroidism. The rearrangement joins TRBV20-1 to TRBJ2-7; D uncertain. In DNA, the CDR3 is TGCAGTGCTAGGGCTAACTACGAGCAGTACTTC. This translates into CSARANYEQYF.